This T cell receptor (beta chain) comes out of a study of memory CD4+ T cells and cytomegalovirus serostatus. Assay: immunoSEQ multiplex PCR; the TCRdb copy retains only in-frame clones and omits some. Of about 46,000 clones detected, roughly 78% appear once; the ten largest clones hold nearly 0.95%. The sort gate was single viable CD3+CD4+CD8-CD45RO+ cells for memory CD4+ T cells. This TCR derives from an adult in good health and CMV-seronegative. The source material was memory CD4+ T cells from blood.

CDR3 sequence: CASSPGANQPQHF. In DNA form, the CDR3 reads TGTGCCAGCAGCCCCGGGGCCAATCAGCCCCAGCATTTT. The chain combines TRBV7-5 with TRBJ1-5. TRBV7-5 is an annotated pseudogene. The CDR3 loop spans 13 amino acids.